The 20 T cell receptor beta chains listed next were all sequenced from one sample in a study of T cell repertoires and HLA-DP antigens. For these TCRs, the target antigens are not known. The protocol was immunoSEQ multiplex PCR, while the TCRdb copy is restricted to in-frame clones and leaves out a portion. The table includes about 89,000 clones, roughly 86% detected once. Sequenced input: CD4+ T cells from PBMCs. All receptors derive from a man between 45 and 60 years old in good health and CMV-seronegative.

The chain links TRBV7-2 to TRBJ2-1; TRBD2 agrees at 8 bases. Germline V lookup: CDR1 SGHTA, CDR2 FQGNSA. J gave up 0 bases and V 5 bases, and 3 bases lay outside the gene matches. The CDR3 contains 15 residues. The chain's CDR3 is CASSRGGSSYNEQFF. The CDR3 DNA sequence: TGTGCCAGCAGCCGCGGGGGGAGCTCCTACAATGAGCAGTTCTTC.

This clone is a singleton in its sample. The gene calls are TRBV4-2 and TRBJ2-3; D is possibly TRBD2 (5 bases). Looked up from germline, CDR1 is LGHNA and CDR2 is YNFKEQ. Between the trimmed V and J ends, which lost 4 bases and 1 base, there was a span of 15 bases. CDR3 length: 16 amino acids. CDR3 coding DNA: TGTGCCAGCAGCCCCATTCCCGGGAAGGGCACAGATACGCAGTATTTT. It translates to CASSPIPGKGTDTQYF.

The chain links TRBV7-8 to TRBJ2-1, with a tentative D call TRBD2 (6 bases). Trimming stripped 2 bases from V and 6 bases from J, with 14 bases between. CDR1 is SGHVS, CDR2 FQNEAQ, per germline. CDR3 length: 15 amino acids. The CDR3 nucleotides are TGTGCCAGCAGCTTAAACGACTATAGCGGCAATGAGCAGTTCTTC. Its protein is CASSLNDYSGNEQFF.

The V gene is TRBV30, the J gene TRBJ1-1, with 9 bases lining up with TRBD1. The CDR3 covers 14 residues. J lost 8 bases, V lost 3 bases, and 10 bases had no gene match. Germline values: CDR1 GTSNPN, CDR2 SVGIG (reference sequence). CDR3 bases: TGTGCCTGGAGATTACAGGGGGCTACATTAGAAGCTTTCTTT. It yields the protein CAWRLQGATLEAFF.

The V call is TRBV5-4, the J call TRBJ2-2; 8 nucleotides match TRBD2. Germline CDR1 reads SGHNT; CDR2 reads YYREEE (reference sequence). CDR3 length equals 18 residues. Unmatched junction bases numbered 13, after V lost 5 bases and J lost 1 base. The CDR3 nucleotides read TGTGCCAGCAGTCTCCCTAGTAGCGGGACCCGGAACACCGGGGAGCTGTTTTTT. Translated, it gives CASSLPSSGTRNTGELFF.

The chain uses TRBV7-9 and TRBJ1-2; possible D gene TRBD1, 5 bases. Trimming shortened V by 5 bases and J by 1 base, and 17 bases separated the two germline ends. The CDR3 spans 16 residues. Germline CDR1 reads SEHNR; CDR2 reads FQNEAQ (reference sequence). Here the CDR3 DNA reads TGTGCCAGCAGCCCCGGCGGGGGGATTATTAACTATGGCTACACCTTC. Its protein product is CASSPGGGIINYGYTF.

The CDR3 region has the DNA TGTGCCAGCAGTGAAGTCGCCAGGGGATTGTCCCAGCATTTT. Translating it yields CASSEVARGLSQHF. The rearrangement uses TRBV6-1 and TRBJ1-5, with D tentatively TRBD1 (6 bases). The germline V and J ends were trimmed by 1 base and 11 bases, with 15 bases remaining between them. The CDR3 is made up of 14 amino acids. Germline lookup yields CDR1 MNHNS and CDR2 SASEGT.

The V call is TRBV7-3, the J call TRBJ2-2; D not resolved. Germline V gene lookup returns CDR1 SGHTA and CDR2 FQGTGA. Trimming shortened V by 3 bases and J by 2 bases, and 10 bases separated the two germline ends. This CDR3 has 15 amino acids. The CDR3 loop is CASSLISQNTGELFF. The CDR3 DNA sequence: TGTGCCAGCAGCTTGATATCACAAAACACCGGGGAGCTGTTTTTT.

The chain couples TRBV30 to TRBJ2-7; D may match TRBD1 or TRBD2 (5 bases each). V lost 5 bases to trimming and J lost 3 bases, with 8 bases between them. This CDR3 spans 11 amino acids. Germline CDR1 GTSNPN, CDR2 SVGIG (reference sequence). CDR3 protein: CAWGDGYEQYF. The DNA for the CDR3 is TGTGCCTGGGGGGACGGCTACGAGCAGTACTTC.

The chain carries TRBV28 and TRBJ1-4, with 10 bases fitting TRBD1. The CDR3 is 15 amino acids. Germline values: CDR1 MDHEN, CDR2 SYDVKM. The ends lost 5 bases at V and 7 bases at J; junction bases unmatched: 7. CDR3 coding DNA: TGTGCCAGCAGTACGACAGGGGGCGGTGGTGAAAAACTGTTTTTT. Translation gives CASSTTGGGGEKLFF.

The chain uses TRBV6-4 and TRBJ2-3; D possibly uses TRBD1 or TRBD2 (5 bases each). The germline V gene has CDR1 MRHNA and CDR2 SNTAGT. This CDR3 is 14 amino acids long. The V end was cut by 0 bases, the J end by 4 bases, with 8 bases between. DNA of the CDR3: TGTGCCAGCAGTGACTCTGGGGGTCCAGATACGCAGTATTTT. It codes for CASSDSGGPDTQYF.

The rearrangement uses TRBV7-2 and TRBJ2-7, with 13 bases aligning to TRBD2. Trimming at V came to 5 bases and at J to 6 bases, leaving 7 bases not matched to a gene. Germline CDR1 SGHTA, CDR2 FQGNSA. The CDR3 sequence is 15 residues long. Here the CDR3 reads CASSLRTSGSAEQYF. The CDR3, as DNA: TGTGCCAGCAGCCTAAGGACTAGCGGGAGTGCCGAGCAGTACTTC.

V and J are TRBV28 and TRBJ2-7; TRBD1 agrees at 8 bases. Germline-derived CDR1 and CDR2 are MDHEN and SYDVKM. V lost 10 bases, J lost 3 bases, and 8 bases stayed unmatched. The CDR3 is 13 amino acids. In DNA, the CDR3 is TGTGCCACCAACCGGGACAGGATCTACGAGCAGTACTTC. The encoded protein is CATNRDRIYEQYF.

The chain carries TRBV7-9 and TRBJ2-3, with D perhaps TRBD2 (5 bases). Per germline, CDR1 SEHNR and CDR2 FQNEAQ (reference sequence). The CDR3 sequence is 15 residues long. Trimming cost V 5 bases and J 2 bases, with 14 bases left between them. CDR3 in amino acids: CASSHPGLSTDTQYF. The CDR3 DNA reads as TGTGCCAGCAGCCACCCCGGACTGTCCACAGATACGCAGTATTTT.

The V call is TRBV7-3, the J call TRBJ2-5; no clear D gene. The V end was cut by 6 bases, the J end by 3 bases, with 11 bases between. Germline values: CDR1 SGHTA, CDR2 FQGTGA. The CDR3 spans 13 residues. The CDR3 here is CASSKGREETQYF. DNA for the CDR3: TGTGCCAGCAGTAAGGGCAGAGAAGAGACCCAGTACTTC.

CDR3 amino acids: CASSQGGRTEAFF. CDR3 coding DNA: TGTGCCAGCAGCCAAGGAGGGAGGACTGAAGCTTTCTTT. This chain joins TRBV14 and TRBJ1-1, with D uncertain. Germline-derived CDR1 and CDR2 are SGHDN and FVKESK. The CDR3 consists of 13 residues. The V gene lost 1 base and the J gene lost 5 bases, with 8 bases spanning the gap.

V gene TRBV5-1 combines with J gene TRBJ2-2, with 8 bases fitting TRBD1. V lost 4 bases and J lost 7; bases outside the gene matches: 6. Germline V gives CDR1 SGHRS, CDR2 YFSETQ. There are 14 residues in the CDR3. CDR3 sequence reads: CASSMGQANGELFF. The CDR3 region has the DNA TGCGCCAGCAGCATGGGACAGGCAAACGGGGAGCTGTTTTTT.

The chain combines TRBV29-1 with TRBJ2-4, with D unclear. V shed 7 bases and J shed 3 bases, with 13 bases lying between them. This CDR3 has 13 amino acids. Germline V gives CDR1 SQVTM, CDR2 ANQGSEA. In nucleotides, the CDR3 is TGCAGCGCCGAGAGAAGTGGCAAAAACATTCAGTACTTC. It codes for CSAERSGKNIQYF.

The chain employs TRBV19 and TRBJ2-2; TRBD2 matches at 7 bases. Germline CDR1 reads LNHDA; CDR2 reads SQIVND (reference sequence). V dropped 4 bases and J dropped 0; count of bases not matched to a gene: 14. CDR3 length: 19 amino acids. CDR3 protein: CASSKPIGAGTTNTGELFF. The CDR3 coding sequence is TGTGCCAGTAGTAAACCGATCGGCGCGGGGACTACGAACACCGGGGAGCTGTTTTTT.

The sample holds a few counts of this clone. V and J are TRBV27 and TRBJ2-7; a weak D match, TRBD2 (5 bases). The CDR3 extends over 15 amino acids. With 4 bases removed from V and 0 bases from J, the gap between germline ends came to 13 bases. CDR1 and CDR2 (germline): MNHEY, SMNVEV (reference sequence). The CDR3 nucleotides read TGTGCCAGCAGTTCCACAGTAACTAGCTCCTACGAGCAGTACTTC. Its protein product is CASSSTVTSSYEQYF.